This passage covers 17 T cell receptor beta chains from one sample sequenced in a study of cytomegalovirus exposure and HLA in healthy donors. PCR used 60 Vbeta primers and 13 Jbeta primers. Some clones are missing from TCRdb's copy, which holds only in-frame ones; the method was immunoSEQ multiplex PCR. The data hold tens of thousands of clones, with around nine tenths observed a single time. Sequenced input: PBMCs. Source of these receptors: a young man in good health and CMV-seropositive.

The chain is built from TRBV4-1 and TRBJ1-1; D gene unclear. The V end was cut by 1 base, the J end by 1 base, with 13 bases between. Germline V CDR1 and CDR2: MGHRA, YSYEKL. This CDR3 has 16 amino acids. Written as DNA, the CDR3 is TGCGCCAGCAGCCAAGTTCTAGTTACAAGGAACACTGAAGCTTTCTTT. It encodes CASSQVLVTRNTEAFF.

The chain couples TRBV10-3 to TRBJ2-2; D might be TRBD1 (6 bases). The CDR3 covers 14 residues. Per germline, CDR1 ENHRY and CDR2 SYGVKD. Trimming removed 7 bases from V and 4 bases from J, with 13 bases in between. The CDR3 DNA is TGTGCCATCACGGACCGAGGGGGCACCGGGGAGCTGTTTTTT. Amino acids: CAITDRGGTGELFF.

The CDR3 nucleotides read TGCGCCAGCAGCTTGGGCGGGACAGGTTACTCCTACGAGCAGTACTTC. Translation: CASSLGGTGYSYEQYF. The chain uses TRBV5-1 and TRBJ2-7; 8 bases fit TRBD1. V lost 0 bases to trimming and J lost 0 bases; unmatched junction nucleotides: 5. This CDR3 region has 16 residues. Germline loops: CDR1 SGHRS, CDR2 YFSETQ.

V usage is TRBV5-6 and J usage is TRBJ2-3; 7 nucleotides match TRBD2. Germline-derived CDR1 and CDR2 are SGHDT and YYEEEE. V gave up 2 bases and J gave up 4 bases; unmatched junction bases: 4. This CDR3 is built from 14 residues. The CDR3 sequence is CASSFSGLSDTQYF. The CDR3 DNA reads TGTGCCAGCAGCTTTAGCGGGCTCTCAGATACGCAGTATTTT.

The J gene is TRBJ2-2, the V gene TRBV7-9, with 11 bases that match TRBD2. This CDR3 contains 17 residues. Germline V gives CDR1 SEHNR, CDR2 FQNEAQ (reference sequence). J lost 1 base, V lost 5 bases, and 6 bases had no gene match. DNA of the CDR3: TGTGCCAGCAGCCTGCGGCTAGCGGGAGGGAACACCGGGGAGCTGTTTTTT. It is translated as CASSLRLAGGNTGELFF.

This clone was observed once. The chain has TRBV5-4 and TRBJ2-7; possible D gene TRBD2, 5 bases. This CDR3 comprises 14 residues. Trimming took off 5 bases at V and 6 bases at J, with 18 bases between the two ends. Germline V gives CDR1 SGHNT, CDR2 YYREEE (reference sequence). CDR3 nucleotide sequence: TGTGCCAGCAGATCGGCGCTAGCCGAGGGCGAGCAGTACTTC. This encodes CASRSALAEGEQYF.

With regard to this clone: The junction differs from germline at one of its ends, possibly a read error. CDR3: CASSETGSGYPF. The CDR3 nucleotides are TGTGCCAGCAGCGAAACAGGGTCCGGCTACCCCTTC. The gene calls are TRBV28 and TRBJ1-2; perhaps TRBD1 as D (6 bases). CDR1 is MDHEN, CDR2 SYDVKM, per germline. This CDR3 region has 12 residues.

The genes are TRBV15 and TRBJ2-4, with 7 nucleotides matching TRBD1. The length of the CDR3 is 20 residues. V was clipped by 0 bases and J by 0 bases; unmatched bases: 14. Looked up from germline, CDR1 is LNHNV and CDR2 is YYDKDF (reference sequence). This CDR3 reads CATSREAPRGQILAKNIQYF. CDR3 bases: TGTGCCACCAGCAGAGAGGCCCCCAGGGGACAGATACTAGCCAAAAACATTCAGTACTTC. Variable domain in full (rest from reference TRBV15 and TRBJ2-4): DAMVIQNPRYQVTQFGKPVTLSCSQTLNHNVMYWYQQKSSQAPKLLFHYYDKDFNNEADTPDNFQSRRPNTSFCFLDIRSPGLGDTAMYLCATSREAPRGQILAKNIQYFGAGTRLSVL.

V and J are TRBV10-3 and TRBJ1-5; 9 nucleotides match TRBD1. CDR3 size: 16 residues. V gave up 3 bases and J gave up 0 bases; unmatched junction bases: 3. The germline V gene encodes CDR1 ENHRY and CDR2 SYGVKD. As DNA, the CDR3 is TGTGCCATCAGTGATCAGGGACAGGGTAGCAATCAGCCCCAGCATTTT. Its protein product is CAISDQGQGSNQPQHF.

CDR3 sequence: CASSLGGGHQETQYF. Written as DNA, the CDR3 is TGCGCCAGCAGCTTGGGGGGGGGTCACCAAGAGACCCAGTACTTC. This rearrangement joins TRBV5-1 to TRBJ2-5, with 7 bases identical to TRBD2. CDR3 length: 15 residues. Germline V gives CDR1 SGHRS, CDR2 YFSETQ. Trimming cost V 0 bases and J 0 bases; bases outside gene matches: 2. Drawing the rest from reference TRBV5-1 and TRBJ2-5, the complete variable domain is KAGVTQTPRYLIKTRGQQVTLSCSPISGHRSVSWYQQTPGQGLQFLFEYFSETQRNKGNFPGRFSGRQFSNSRSEMNVSTLELGDSALYLCASSLGGGHQETQYFGPGTRLLVL.

The CDR3 sequence is CASSIFGNTEAFF. For the CDR3, the DNA is TGTGCCAGTAGTATTTTCGGGAACACTGAAGCTTTCTTT. This sequence joins TRBV19 and TRBJ1-1; the D is unclear. The CDR3 length is 13 residues. Trimming removed 3 bases at V and 1 base at J, with 6 bases between. CDR1 LNHDA and CDR2 SQIVND come from the germline V gene (reference sequence).

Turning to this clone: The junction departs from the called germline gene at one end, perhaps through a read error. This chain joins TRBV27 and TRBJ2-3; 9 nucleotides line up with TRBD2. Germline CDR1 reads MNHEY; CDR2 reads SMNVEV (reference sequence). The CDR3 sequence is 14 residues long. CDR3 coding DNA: TGTGCCAGCAATTTAGCGGGAGTAACAGATACGCAGTATTTT. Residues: CASNLAGVTDTQYF.

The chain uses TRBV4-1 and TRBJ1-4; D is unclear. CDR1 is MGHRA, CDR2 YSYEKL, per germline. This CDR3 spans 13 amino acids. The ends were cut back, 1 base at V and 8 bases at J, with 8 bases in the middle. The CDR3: CASSQARGEKLFF. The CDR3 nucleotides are TGCGCCAGCAGCCAAGCTAGAGGAGAAAAACTGTTTTTT.

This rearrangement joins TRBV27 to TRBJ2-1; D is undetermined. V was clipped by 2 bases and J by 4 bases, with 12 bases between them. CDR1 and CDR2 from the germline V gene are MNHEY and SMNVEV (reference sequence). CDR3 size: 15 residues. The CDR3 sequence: CASSLIRGHYNEQFF. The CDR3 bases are TGTGCCAGCAGTTTAATCAGAGGCCATTACAATGAGCAGTTCTTC.

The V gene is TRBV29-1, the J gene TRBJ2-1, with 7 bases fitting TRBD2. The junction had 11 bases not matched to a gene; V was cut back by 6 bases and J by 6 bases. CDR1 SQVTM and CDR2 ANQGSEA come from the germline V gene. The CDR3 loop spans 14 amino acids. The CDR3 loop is CSVSGNLSGNEQFF. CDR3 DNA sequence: TGCAGCGTAAGCGGGAACTTAAGCGGCAATGAGCAGTTCTTC.

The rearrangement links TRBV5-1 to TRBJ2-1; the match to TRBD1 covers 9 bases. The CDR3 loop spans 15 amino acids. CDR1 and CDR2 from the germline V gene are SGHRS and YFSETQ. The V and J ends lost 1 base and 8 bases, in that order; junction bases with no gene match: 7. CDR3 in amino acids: CASSLRGQGLDEQFF. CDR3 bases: TGCGCCAGCAGCTTGCGCGGACAGGGGCTGGATGAGCAGTTCTTC.

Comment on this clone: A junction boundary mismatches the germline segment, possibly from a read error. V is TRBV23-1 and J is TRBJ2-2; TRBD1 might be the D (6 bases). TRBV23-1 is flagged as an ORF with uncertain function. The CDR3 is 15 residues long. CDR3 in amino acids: CASTQATGDTGELFF. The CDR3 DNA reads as TGCGCCAGCACTCAAGCGACAGGAGACACCGGGGAGCTGTTTTTT.